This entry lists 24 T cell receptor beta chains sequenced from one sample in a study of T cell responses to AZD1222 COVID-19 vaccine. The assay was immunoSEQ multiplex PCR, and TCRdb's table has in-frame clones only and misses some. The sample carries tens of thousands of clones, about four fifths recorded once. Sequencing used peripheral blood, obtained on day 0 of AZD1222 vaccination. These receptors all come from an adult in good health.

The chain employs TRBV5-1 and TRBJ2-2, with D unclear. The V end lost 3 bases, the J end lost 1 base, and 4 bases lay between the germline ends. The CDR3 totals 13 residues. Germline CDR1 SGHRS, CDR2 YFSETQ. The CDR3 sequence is CASSSGNTGELFF. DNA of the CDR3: TGCGCCAGCAGCTCAGGGAACACCGGGGAGCTGTTTTTT.

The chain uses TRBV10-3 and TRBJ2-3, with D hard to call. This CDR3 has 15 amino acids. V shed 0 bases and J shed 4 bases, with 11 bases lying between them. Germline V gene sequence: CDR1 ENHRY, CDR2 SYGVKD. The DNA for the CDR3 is TGTGCCATCAGTGAGTCGACAAATCTCCCAGATACGCAGTATTTT. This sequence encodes CAISESTNLPDTQYF.

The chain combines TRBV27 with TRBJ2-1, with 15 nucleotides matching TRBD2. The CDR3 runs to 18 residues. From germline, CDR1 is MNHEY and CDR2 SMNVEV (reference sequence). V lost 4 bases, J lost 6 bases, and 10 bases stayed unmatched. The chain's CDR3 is CASSSGLAGGPLANEQFF. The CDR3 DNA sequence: TGTGCCAGCAGTTCGGGACTAGCGGGGGGCCCGCTGGCCAATGAGCAGTTCTTC.

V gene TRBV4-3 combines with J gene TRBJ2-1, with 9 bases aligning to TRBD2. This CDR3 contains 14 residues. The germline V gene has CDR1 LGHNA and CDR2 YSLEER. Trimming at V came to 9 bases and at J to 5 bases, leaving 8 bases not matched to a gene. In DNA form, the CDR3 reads TGCGCCAGTCGGCGGGCGGGGGGGAACAATGAGCAGTTCTTC. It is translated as CASRRAGGNNEQFF.

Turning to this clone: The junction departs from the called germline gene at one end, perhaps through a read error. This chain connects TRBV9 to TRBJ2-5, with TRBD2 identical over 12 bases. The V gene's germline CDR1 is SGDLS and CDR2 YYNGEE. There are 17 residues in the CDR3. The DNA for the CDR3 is TGTGCCGGCAGCGCCTCACCACTAGCGGGGGGACCAGAGACCCGGTACTTC. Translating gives CAGSASPLAGGPETRYF. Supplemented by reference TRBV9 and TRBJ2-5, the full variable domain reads DSGVTQTPKHLITATGQRVTLRCSPRSGDLSVYWYQQSLDQGLQFLIQYYNGEERAKGNILERFSAQQFPDLHSELNLSSLELGDSALYFCAGSASPLAGGPETRYFGPGTRLLVL.

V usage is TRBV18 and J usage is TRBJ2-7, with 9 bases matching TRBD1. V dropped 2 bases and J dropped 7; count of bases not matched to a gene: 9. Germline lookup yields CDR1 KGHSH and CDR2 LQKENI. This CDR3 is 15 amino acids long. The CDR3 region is CASSPSQQGAGEQYF. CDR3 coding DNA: TGTGCCAGCTCACCATCCCAACAGGGGGCAGGGGAGCAGTACTTC.

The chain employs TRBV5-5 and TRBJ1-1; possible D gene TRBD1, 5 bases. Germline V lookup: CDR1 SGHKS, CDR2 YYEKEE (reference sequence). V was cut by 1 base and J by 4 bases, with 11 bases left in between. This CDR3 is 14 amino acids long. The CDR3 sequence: CASSLHHQGTEAFF. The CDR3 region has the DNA TGTGCCAGCAGCTTGCATCATCAGGGCACTGAAGCTTTCTTT.

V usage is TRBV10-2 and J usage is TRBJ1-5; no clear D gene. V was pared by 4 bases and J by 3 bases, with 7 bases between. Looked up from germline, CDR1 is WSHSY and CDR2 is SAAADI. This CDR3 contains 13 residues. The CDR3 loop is CASSVWVNQPQHF. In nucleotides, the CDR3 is TGCGCCAGCAGTGTGTGGGTCAATCAGCCCCAGCATTTT.

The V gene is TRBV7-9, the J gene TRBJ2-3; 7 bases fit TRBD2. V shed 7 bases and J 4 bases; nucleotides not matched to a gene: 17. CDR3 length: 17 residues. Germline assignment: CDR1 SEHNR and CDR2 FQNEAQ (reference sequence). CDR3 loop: CASNSLAEPLGADTQYF. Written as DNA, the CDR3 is TGTGCCAGCAACTCGCTAGCGGAACCCTTGGGTGCAGATACGCAGTATTTT.

CDR3 coding DNA: TGTGCCAGCAGCTCGCGTGGGGCGAGGGAGTACTTC. Translated, it gives CASSSRGAREYF. The chain is built from TRBV28 and TRBJ2-7; either TRBD1 or TRBD2 may supply D (5 bases each). The germline V and J ends were trimmed by 6 bases and 11 bases, with 17 bases remaining between them. CDR1 is MDHEN and CDR2 is SYDVKM in the germline V gene. This CDR3 is 12 amino acids long.

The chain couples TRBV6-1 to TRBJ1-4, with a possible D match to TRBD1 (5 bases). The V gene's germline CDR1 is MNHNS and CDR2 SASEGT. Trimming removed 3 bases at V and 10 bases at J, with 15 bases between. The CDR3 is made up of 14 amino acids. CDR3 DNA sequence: TGTGCCAGCAGTGAGAATGGGGCTGGTGGAAAACTGTTTTTT. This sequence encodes CASSENGAGGKLFF.

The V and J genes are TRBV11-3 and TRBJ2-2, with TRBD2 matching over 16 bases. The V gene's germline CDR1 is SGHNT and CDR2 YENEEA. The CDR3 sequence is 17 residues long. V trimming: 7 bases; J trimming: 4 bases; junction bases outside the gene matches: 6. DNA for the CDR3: TGTGCCAGCACGGGACTAGCGGGGGGGCCGGCCACCGGGGAGCTGTTTTTT. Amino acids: CASTGLAGGPATGELFF. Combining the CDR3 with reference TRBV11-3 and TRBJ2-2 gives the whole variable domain EAGVVQSPRYKIIEKKQPVAFWCNPISGHNTLYWYLQNLGQGPELLIRYENEEAVDDSQLPKDRFSAERLKGVDSTLKIQPAELGDSAVYLCASTGLAGGPATGELFFGEGSRLTVL.

The CDR3, as DNA: TGTGCCAGTAAGGTAGCAGGGAGCAATGAGCAGTTCTTC. Its protein is CASKVAGSNEQFF. The V call is TRBV19, the J call TRBJ2-1; either TRBD1 or TRBD2 may supply D (5 bases each). The CDR3 runs 13 residues. The germline V gene has CDR1 LNHDA and CDR2 SQIVND (reference sequence). V shed 7 bases and J shed 6 bases, with 13 bases lying between them.

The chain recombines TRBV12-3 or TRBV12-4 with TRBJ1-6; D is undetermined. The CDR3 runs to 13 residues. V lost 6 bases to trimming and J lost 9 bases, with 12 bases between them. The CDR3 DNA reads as TGTGCCAGCAGCCCAGGACGGATTTCACCCCTCCACTTT. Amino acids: CASSPGRISPLHF.

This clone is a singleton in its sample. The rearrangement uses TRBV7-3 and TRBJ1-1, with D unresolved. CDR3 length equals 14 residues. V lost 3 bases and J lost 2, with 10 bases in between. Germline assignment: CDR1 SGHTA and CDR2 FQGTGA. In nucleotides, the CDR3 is TGTGCCAGCAGCTTTACTGACATTAACACTGAAGCTTTCTTT. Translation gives CASSFTDINTEAFF.

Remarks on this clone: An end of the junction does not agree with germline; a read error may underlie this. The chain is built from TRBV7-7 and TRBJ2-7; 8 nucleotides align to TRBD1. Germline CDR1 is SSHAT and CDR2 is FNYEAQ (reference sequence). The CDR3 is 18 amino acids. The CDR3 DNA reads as TGTGCTAGCAGCTTACCCTTACCCCAGGGGGCGTTAGGGTACGAGCAGTACTTC. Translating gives CASSLPLPQGALGYEQYF.

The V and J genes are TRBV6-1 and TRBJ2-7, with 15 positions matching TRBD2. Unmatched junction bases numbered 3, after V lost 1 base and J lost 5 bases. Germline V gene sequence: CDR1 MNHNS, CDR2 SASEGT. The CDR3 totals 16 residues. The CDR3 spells CASSEGTSGGEDEQYF. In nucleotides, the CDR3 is TGTGCCAGCAGTGAAGGGACTAGCGGGGGGGAGGACGAGCAGTACTTC.

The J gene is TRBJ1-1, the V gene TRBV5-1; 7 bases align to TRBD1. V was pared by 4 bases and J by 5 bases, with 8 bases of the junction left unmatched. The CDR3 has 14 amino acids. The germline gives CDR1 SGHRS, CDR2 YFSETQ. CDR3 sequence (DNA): TGCGCCAGCAGCCCGGAGACAGGGTCAACTGAAGCTTTCTTT. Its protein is CASSPETGSTEAFF.

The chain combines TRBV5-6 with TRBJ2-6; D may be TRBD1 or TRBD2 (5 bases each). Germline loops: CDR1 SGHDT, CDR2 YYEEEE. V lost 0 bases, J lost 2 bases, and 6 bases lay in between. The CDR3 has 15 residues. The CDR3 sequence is CASSLVGAGANVLTF. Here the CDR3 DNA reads TGTGCCAGCAGCTTGGTGGGGGCTGGGGCCAACGTCCTGACTTTC.

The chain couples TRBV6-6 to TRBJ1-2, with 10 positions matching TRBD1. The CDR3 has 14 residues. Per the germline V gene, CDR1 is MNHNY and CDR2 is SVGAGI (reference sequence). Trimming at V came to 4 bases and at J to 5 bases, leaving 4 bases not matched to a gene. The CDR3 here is CASSSGTGVYGYTF. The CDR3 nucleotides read TGTGCCAGCAGTTCCGGGACAGGGGTGTATGGCTACACCTTC.

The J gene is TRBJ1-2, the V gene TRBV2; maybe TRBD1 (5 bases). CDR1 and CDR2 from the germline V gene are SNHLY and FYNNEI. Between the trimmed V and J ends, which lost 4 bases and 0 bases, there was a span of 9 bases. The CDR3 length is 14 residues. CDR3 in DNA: TGTGCCAGCAGTGGCGACAGCGCTAACTATGGCTACACCTTC. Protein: CASSGDSANYGYTF.

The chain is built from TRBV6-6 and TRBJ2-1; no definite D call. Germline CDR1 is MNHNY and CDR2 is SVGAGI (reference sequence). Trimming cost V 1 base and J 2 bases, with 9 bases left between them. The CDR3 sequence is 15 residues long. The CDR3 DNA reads TGTGCCAGCAGTTACTTCCGACTCGCCTACAATGAGCAGTTCTTC. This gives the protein CASSYFRLAYNEQFF.

This chain's CDR3 is CSASLTGGGYEQYF. The DNA for the CDR3 is TGCAGTGCTAGTTTGACAGGGGGCGGCTACGAGCAGTACTTC. The V gene is TRBV20-1, the J gene TRBJ2-7; 10 bases map to TRBD1. The CDR3 contains 14 residues. The germline gives CDR1 DFQATT, CDR2 SNEGSKA (reference sequence). V shed 3 bases and J 3 bases; nucleotides not matched to a gene: 5.

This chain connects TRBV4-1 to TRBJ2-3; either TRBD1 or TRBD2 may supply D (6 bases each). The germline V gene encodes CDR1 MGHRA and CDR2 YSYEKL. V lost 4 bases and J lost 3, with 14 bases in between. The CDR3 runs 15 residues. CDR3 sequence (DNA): TGCGCCAGCAGCCGAACGACAGGACTAACAGATACGCAGTATTTT. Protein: CASSRTTGLTDTQYF.